This is a list of T cell receptor beta chains from one sample in a study of spatial heterogeneity in lung cancer. MiXCR was run by TCRdb on the 5' RACE reads, yielding one entry per CDR3 protein. The sample consists of around 70,000 distinct CDR3 sequences, roughly 8.9% of them appearing once. The input for sequencing was PBMCs, taken at follow-up. Receptors were obtained from a female donor with early-stage non-small cell lung cancer. The CDR3 runs from the conserved cysteine through the conserved F or W. Fields, in order: clone size, D gene, J gene, CDR3 length, V gene, CDR3 protein, CDR3 DNA. A D gene is named only where the DNA matches it firmly. Clone size is given for some rows only: seen once, a few or many times, or a class if the clone is expanded.

size: NA
D: NA
J: TRBJ1-2
length: 12
V: TRBV19
CDR3: CASTRVGYGYTF
DNA: TGTGCCAGTACCAGGGTAGGCTATGGCTACACCTTC

size: many
D: TRBD1
J: TRBJ1-1
length: 13
V: TRBV10-2
CDR3: CASRDRVGAEAFF
DNA: TGCGCCAGCAGGGACAGGGTGGGGGCTGAAGCTTTCTTT

size: many
D: NA
J: TRBJ2-5
length: 13
V: TRBV28
CDR3: CASNRGARETQYF
DNA: TGTGCCAGCAACCGGGGTGCCCGTGAGACCCAGTACTTC

size: many
D: TRBD2
J: TRBJ2-3
length: 15
V: TRBV30
CDR3: CAWSPLAGVVDTQYF
DNA: TGTGCCTGGAGTCCTCTAGCGGGAGTCGTAGATACGCAGTATTTT

size: NA
D: TRBD2
J: TRBJ2-1
length: 15
V: TRBV28
CDR3: CASSSAGGANNEQFF
DNA: TGTGCCAGCAGTTCGGCGGGAGGTGCCAACAATGAGCAGTTCTTC

size: NA
D: NA
J: TRBJ2-1
length: 13
V: TRBV12-5
CDR3: CASGLDMSNEQFF
DNA: TGTGCTAGTGGTTTGGACATGTCCAATGAGCAGTTCTTC

size: few
D: TRBD2
J: TRBJ2-2
length: 15
V: TRBV5-1
CDR3: CASSDGTSRPGELFF
DNA: TGCGCCAGCAGCGATGGGACTAGCAGGCCCGGGGAGCTGTTTTTT

size: many
D: TRBD2
J: TRBJ2-7
length: 13
V: TRBV20-1
CDR3: CSASGTSDYEQYF
DNA: TGCAGTGCTAGTGGGACTAGCGACTACGAGCAGTACTTC

size: few
D: NA
J: TRBJ2-1
length: 12
V: TRBV2
CDR3: CASRDPINEQFF
DNA: TGTGCCAGCAGGGACCCCATCAATGAGCAGTTCTTC

size: NA
D: NA
J: TRBJ2-3
length: 21
V: TRBV11-2
CDR3: CASSFAGGAGGLLLSTDTQYF
DNA: TGTGCCAGCAGCTTTGCAGGGGGCGCGGGAGGACTCCTCCTTAGCACAGATACGCAGTATTTT

size: few
D: NA
J: TRBJ1-1
length: 13
V: TRBV5-1
CDR3: CASSFLDAAEAFF
DNA: TGCGCCAGCAGCTTTCTGGACGCGGCTGAAGCTTTCTTT

size: NA
D: NA
J: TRBJ1-6
length: 18
V: TRBV3-1
CDR3: CASSQGSSGVIWNSPLHF
DNA: TGTGCCAGCAGCCAAGGGAGTTCAGGGGTTATTTGGAATTCACCCCTCCACTTT

size: many
D: NA
J: TRBJ2-6
length: 16
V: TRBV11-2
CDR3: CASSFSREGGANVLTF
DNA: TGTGCCAGCAGCTTCTCCCGGGAAGGTGGGGCCAACGTCCTGACTTTC

size: many
D: TRBD1
J: TRBJ1-1
length: 15
V: TRBV7-9
CDR3: CASSFSPGGRTEAFF
DNA: TGTGCCAGCAGCTTCAGTCCAGGGGGCCGTACTGAAGCTTTCTTT

size: many
D: TRBD1
J: TRBJ2-4
length: 15
V: TRBV28
CDR3: CASSLGGQGLGIQYF
DNA: TGTGCCAGCAGTTTAGGGGGACAGGGTTTAGGCATTCAGTACTTC

size: many
D: NA
J: TRBJ2-6
length: 15
V: TRBV5-1
CDR3: CASRPALSGANVLTF
DNA: TGCGCCAGCAGACCCGCCCTCTCTGGGGCCAACGTCCTGACTTTC

size: many
D: TRBD1
J: TRBJ2-3
length: 16
V: TRBV6-6
CDR3: CASSYEDRGGSNTQYF
DNA: TGTGCCAGCAGTTACGAGGACAGGGGAGGGAGCAATACGCAGTATTTT

size: many
D: NA
J: TRBJ2-1
length: 12
V: TRBV5-1
CDR3: CASSLRSDEQFF
DNA: TGCGCCAGCAGCTTGCGGAGTGATGAGCAGTTCTTC

size: NA
D: NA
J: TRBJ1-5
length: 15
V: TRBV15
CDR3: CATTQTRNSNQPQHF
DNA: TGTGCCACCACCCAGACAAGAAATAGCAATCAGCCCCAGCATTTT

size: few
D: NA
J: TRBJ2-1
length: 11
V: TRBV24-1
CDR3: CATQYYNEQFF
DNA: TGTGCCACCCAATACTACAATGAGCAGTTCTTC

size: NA
D: TRBD2
J: TRBJ2-7
length: 16
V: TRBV27
CDR3: CACSLSASGRGLEQYF
DNA: TGTGCCTGCAGTTTATCGGCAAGCGGGAGGGGGTTAGAGCAGTACTTC

size: many
D: TRBD1
J: TRBJ2-1
length: 15
V: TRBV18
CDR3: CASSQQGITYNEQFF
DNA: TGTGCCAGCTCCCAACAGGGGATAACCTACAATGAGCAGTTCTTC

size: many
D: TRBD2
J: TRBJ2-3
length: 15
V: TRBV5-4
CDR3: CASSLGLAGIDTQYF
DNA: TGTGCCAGCAGCTTGGGACTAGCGGGGATAGATACGCAGTATTTT

size: many
D: NA
J: TRBJ2-1
length: 14
V: TRBV7-8
CDR3: CASSLWRGPREQFF
DNA: TGTGCCAGCAGCTTATGGCGGGGGCCGCGTGAGCAGTTCTTC

size: few
D: TRBD2
J: TRBJ2-1
length: 13
V: TRBV10-3
CDR3: CAITAGVENEQFF
DNA: TGTGCCATCACCGCGGGAGTTGAAAATGAGCAGTTCTTC

size: many
D: NA
J: TRBJ1-2
length: 15
V: TRBV20-1
CDR3: CSARSITMSHNLRAF
DNA: TGCAGTGCTAGGTCGATAACCATGTCTCACAATCTGCGCGCCTTC

size: many
D: NA
J: TRBJ2-2
length: 13
V: TRBV5-1
CDR3: CASSPRETGELFF
DNA: TGCGCCAGCAGCCCGAGGGAGACCGGGGAGCTGTTTTTT

size: many
D: TRBD2
J: TRBJ2-4
length: 19
V: TRBV4-1
CDR3: CASSPTAGGEDSAKNIQYF
DNA: TGCGCCAGCAGCCCTACAGCGGGAGGCGAGGACTCGGCCAAAAACATTCAGTACTTC

size: many
D: NA
J: TRBJ2-5
length: 14
V: TRBV5-1
CDR3: CASSLEGGQETQYF
DNA: TGCGCCAGCAGCTTGGAGGGAGGCCAAGAGACCCAGTACTTC

size: NA
D: TRBD2
J: TRBJ2-1
length: 15
V: TRBV15
CDR3: CATPGSGEGLNEQFF
DNA: TGTGCCACCCCCGGTTCGGGGGAGGGCCTGAATGAGCAGTTCTTC

size: many
D: TRBD1
J: TRBJ2-5
length: 13
V: TRBV6-2/TRBV6-3
CDR3: CASSFGQAETQYF
DNA: TGTGCCAGCAGTTTCGGACAGGCGGAGACCCAGTACTTC

size: many
D: TRBD2
J: TRBJ2-5
length: 16
V: TRBV18
CDR3: CASSPAGTSGQETQYF
DNA: TGTGCCAGCTCACCAGCCGGGACTAGCGGCCAAGAGACCCAGTACTTC

size: NA
D: TRBD1
J: TRBJ2-5
length: 14
V: TRBV7-9
CDR3: CASRSGQFQETQYF
DNA: TGTGCCAGCAGATCGGGACAGTTCCAAGAGACCCAGTACTTC

size: few
D: NA
J: TRBJ2-1
length: 15
V: TRBV10-2
CDR3: CASSRLEGSYNEQFF
DNA: TGCGCCAGCAGTCGACTAGAGGGCTCCTACAATGAGCAGTTCTTC

size: few
D: NA
J: TRBJ1-2
length: 14
V: TRBV27
CDR3: CASSPRGGGYGYTF
DNA: TGTGCCAGCAGTCCCCGGGGCGGGGGATATGGCTACACCTTC

size: many
D: TRBD2
J: TRBJ2-2
length: 16
V: TRBV7-6
CDR3: CASSQGTSVRSGELFF
DNA: TGTGCCAGCAGCCAAGGGACTAGCGTAAGGTCCGGGGAGCTGTTTTTT

size: many
D: TRBD1
J: TRBJ1-2
length: 15
V: TRBV19
CDR3: CASSTTGVLLYGYTF
DNA: TGTGCCAGTAGCACGACAGGGGTTCTCCTCTATGGCTACACCTTC

size: many
D: NA
J: TRBJ2-3
length: 18
V: TRBV7-3
CDR3: CASSPRGGSYRSTDTQYF
DNA: TGTGCCAGCAGCCCCAGGGGGGGGAGTTATCGGAGCACAGATACGCAGTATTTT

size: many
D: TRBD2
J: TRBJ2-7
length: 14
V: TRBV5-4
CDR3: CASSFSGRSREQYF
DNA: TGTGCCAGCAGCTTTAGCGGGAGATCGAGAGAGCAGTACTTC

size: few
D: NA
J: TRBJ1-2
length: 12
V: TRBV29-1
CDR3: CSVGGPNYGYTF
DNA: TGCAGCGTTGGGGGACCTAACTATGGCTACACCTTC

size: few
D: TRBD1
J: TRBJ1-2
length: 14
V: TRBV20-1
CDR3: CSARSPGQAYGYTF
DNA: TGCAGTGCTAGATCCCCGGGACAGGCCTATGGCTACACCTTC

size: many
D: NA
J: TRBJ1-5
length: 14
V: TRBV12-3/TRBV12-4
CDR3: CASTGTEWQQPQHF
DNA: TGTGCCAGCACGGGGACGGAATGGCAGCAGCCCCAGCATTTT

size: many
D: NA
J: TRBJ2-7
length: 12
V: TRBV7-9
CDR3: CASSVDSHEQYF
DNA: TGTGCCAGCAGCGTAGACAGCCACGAGCAGTACTTC